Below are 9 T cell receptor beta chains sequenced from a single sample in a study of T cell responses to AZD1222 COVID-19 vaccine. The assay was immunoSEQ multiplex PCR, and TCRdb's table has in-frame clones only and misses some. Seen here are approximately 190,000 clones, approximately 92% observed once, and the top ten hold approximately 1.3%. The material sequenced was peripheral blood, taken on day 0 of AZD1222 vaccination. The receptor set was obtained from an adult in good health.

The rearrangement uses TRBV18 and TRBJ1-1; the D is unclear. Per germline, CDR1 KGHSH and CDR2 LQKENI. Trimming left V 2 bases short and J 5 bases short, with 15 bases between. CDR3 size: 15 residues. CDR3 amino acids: CASSPSSSAGTEAFF. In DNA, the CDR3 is TGTGCCAGCTCACCAAGTAGCTCCGCGGGGACTGAAGCTTTCTTT.

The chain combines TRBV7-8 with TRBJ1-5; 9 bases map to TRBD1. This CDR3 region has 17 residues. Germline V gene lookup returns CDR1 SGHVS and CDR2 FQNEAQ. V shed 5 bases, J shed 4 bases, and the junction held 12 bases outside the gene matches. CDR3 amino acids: CASSERDRERRNQPQHF. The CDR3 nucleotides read TGTGCCAGCAGCGAACGGGACAGGGAGAGGAGGAATCAGCCCCAGCATTTT.

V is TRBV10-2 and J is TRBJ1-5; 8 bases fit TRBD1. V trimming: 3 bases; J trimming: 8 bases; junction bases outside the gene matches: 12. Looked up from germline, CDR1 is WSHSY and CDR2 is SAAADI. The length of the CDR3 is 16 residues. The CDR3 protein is CASSDLQGGPPEPQHF. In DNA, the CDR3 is TGCGCCAGCAGTGACTTACAGGGGGGACCCCCTGAGCCCCAGCATTTT.

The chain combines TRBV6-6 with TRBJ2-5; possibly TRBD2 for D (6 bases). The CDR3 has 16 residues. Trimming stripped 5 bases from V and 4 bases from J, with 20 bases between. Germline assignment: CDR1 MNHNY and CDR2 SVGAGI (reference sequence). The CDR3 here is CASSRNRDSTGETQYF. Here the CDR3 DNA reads TGTGCCAGCAGTCGAAACCGGGACTCTACAGGAGAGACCCAGTACTTC.

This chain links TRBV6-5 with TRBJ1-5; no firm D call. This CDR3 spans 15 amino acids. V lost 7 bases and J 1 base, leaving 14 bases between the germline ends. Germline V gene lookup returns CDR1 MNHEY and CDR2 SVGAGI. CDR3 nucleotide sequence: TGTGCCAGCAAATACCAGAGAGGGAGCAATCAGCCCCAGCATTTT. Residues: CASKYQRGSNQPQHF.

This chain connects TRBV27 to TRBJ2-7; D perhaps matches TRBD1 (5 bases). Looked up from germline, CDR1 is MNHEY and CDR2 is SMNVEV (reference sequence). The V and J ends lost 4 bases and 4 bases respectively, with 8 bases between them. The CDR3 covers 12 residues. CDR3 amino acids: CASSSRVYEQYF. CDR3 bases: TGTGCCAGCAGTTCCAGGGTGTACGAGCAGTACTTC.

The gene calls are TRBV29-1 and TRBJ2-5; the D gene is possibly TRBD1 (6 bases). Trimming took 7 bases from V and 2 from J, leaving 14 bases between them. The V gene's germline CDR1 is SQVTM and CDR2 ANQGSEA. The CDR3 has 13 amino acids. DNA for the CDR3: TGCAGCGCCGCAGGGGATCGGCAAGAGACCCAGTACTTC. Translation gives CSAAGDRQETQYF.

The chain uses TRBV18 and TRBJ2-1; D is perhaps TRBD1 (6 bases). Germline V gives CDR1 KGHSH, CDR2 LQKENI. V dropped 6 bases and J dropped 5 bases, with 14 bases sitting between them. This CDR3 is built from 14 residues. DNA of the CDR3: TGTGCCAGCTCGGCGCAGGGGCGTGACAATGAGCAGTTCTTC. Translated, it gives CASSAQGRDNEQFF. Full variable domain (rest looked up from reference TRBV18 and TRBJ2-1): NAGVMQNPRHLVRRRGQEARLRCSPMKGHSHVYWYRQLPEEGLKFMVYLQKENIIDESGMPKERFSAEFPKEGPSILRIQQVVRGDSAAYFCASSAQGRDNEQFFGPGTRLTVL.

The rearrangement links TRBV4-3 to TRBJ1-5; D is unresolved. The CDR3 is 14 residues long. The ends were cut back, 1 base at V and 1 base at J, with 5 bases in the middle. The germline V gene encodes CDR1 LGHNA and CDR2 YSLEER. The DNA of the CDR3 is TGCGCCAGCAGCCAAGGTAGAAGCAATCAGCCCCAGCATTTT. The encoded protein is CASSQGRSNQPQHF.